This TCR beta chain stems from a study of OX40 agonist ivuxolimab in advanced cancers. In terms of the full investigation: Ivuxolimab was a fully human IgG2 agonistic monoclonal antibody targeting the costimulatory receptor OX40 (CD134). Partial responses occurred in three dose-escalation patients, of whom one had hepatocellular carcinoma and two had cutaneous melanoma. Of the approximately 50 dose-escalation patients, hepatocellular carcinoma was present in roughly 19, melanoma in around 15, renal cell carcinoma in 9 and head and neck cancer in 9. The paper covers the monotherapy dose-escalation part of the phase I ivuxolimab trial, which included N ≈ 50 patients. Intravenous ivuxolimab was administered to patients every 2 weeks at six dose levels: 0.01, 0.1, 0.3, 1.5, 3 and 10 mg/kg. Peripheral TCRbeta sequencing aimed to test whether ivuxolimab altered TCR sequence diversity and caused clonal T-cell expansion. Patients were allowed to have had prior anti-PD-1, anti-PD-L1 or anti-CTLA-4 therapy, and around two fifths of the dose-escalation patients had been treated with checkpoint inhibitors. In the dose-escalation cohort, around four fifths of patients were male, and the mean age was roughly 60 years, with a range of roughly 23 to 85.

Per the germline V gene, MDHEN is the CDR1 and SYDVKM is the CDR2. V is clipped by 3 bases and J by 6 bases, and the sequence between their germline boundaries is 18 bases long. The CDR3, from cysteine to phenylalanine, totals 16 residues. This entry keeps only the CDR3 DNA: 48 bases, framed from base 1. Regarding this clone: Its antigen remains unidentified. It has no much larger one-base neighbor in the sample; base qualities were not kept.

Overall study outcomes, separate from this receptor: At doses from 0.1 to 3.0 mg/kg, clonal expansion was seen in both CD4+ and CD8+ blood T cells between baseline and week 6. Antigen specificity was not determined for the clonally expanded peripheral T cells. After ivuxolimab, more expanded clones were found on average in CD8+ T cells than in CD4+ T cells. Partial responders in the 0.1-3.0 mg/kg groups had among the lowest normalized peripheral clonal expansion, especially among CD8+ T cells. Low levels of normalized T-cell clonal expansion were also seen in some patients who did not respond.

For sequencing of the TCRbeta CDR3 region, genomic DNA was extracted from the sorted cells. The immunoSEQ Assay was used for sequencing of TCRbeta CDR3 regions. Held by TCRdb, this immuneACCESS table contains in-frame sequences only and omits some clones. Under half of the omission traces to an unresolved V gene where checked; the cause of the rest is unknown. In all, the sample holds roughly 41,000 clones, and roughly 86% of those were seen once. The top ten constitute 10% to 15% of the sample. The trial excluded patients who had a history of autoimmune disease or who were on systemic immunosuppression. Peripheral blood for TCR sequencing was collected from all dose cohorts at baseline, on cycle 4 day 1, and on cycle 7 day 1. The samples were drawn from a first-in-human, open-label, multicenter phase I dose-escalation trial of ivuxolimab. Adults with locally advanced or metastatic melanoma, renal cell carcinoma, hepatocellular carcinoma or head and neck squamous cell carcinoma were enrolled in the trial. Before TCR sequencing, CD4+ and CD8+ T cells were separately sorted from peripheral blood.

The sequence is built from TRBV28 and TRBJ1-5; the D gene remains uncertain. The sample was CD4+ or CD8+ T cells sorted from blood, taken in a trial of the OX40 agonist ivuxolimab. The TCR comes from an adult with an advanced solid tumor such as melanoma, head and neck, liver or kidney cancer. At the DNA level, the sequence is TGTGCCAGCAGTTTTTTGTCCGACTTCATAGGTCAGCCCCAGCATTTT. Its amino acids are CASSFLSDFIGQPQHF.